One and the same sample provided the 11 T cell receptor beta chains below, sequenced in a study of technical replicates of blood from several donors (dated by TCRdb to about 2017). Receptors were amplified or captured by the immunoSEQ multiplex PCR assay. As stored in TCRdb, this immuneACCESS dataset retains in-frame rearrangements with V and J assigned. A fraction of the clones does not appear; measured against another copy, unresolved V genes explain less than half of the discrepancy, and the remainder lacks a known reason. The sample table contains about 48,000 clones; only one count was recorded for about 94% of them. About 3.9% of the sample comes from the top ten. The sample taken for sequencing was PBMCs. All receptors come from a human donor in good health. Some clones in this sample may be carry-over from other donors' samples.

The chain couples TRBV18 to TRBJ2-5; perhaps TRBD2 as D (6 bases). Trimming left V 2 bases short and J 5 bases short, with 21 bases between. Per germline, CDR1 KGHSH and CDR2 LQKENI. The CDR3 is 17 amino acids. The CDR3 here is CASSPEAPSASGETQYF. The CDR3 DNA reads as TGTGCCAGCTCACCAGAAGCTCCTAGCGCCTCAGGGGAGACCCAGTACTTC.

CDR3 bases: TGCGCCAGCAGCTCATCGACAGGGGCAGCGTTTCCCACCGGGGAGCTGTTTTTT. It is translated as CASSSSTGAAFPTGELFF. J is TRBJ2-2 and V is TRBV5-1; 8 bases line up with TRBD1. Germline CDR1 is SGHRS and CDR2 is YFSETQ. Losses at the gene ends were 3 bases for V and 4 bases for J; bases not matched to a gene: 14. This CDR3 has 18 amino acids.

The J gene is TRBJ2-4, the V gene TRBV2; D is perhaps TRBD1 (6 bases). V lost 7 bases and J 7 bases, leaving 17 bases between the germline ends. In germline, CDR1 is SNHLY, CDR2 FYNNEI. The CDR3 extends over 14 amino acids. This CDR3 is CASMRTGSRNIQYF. CDR3 coding DNA: TGTGCCAGCATGAGAACAGGGTCAAGGAACATTCAGTACTTC.

The rearrangement links TRBV7-2 to TRBJ1-2; no clear D gene. CDR3 length: 15 amino acids. The germline gives CDR1 SGHTA, CDR2 FQGNSA. Trimming cost V 2 bases and J 1 base, with 11 bases left between them. CDR3 bases: TGTGCCAGCAGCTTACAGCAGACACTTAACTATGGCTACACCTTC. It translates to CASSLQQTLNYGYTF.

This clone is medium-sized in the sample. This sequence joins TRBV5-8 and TRBJ1-1; tentative D call: TRBD1 (6 bases). Between the trimmed V and J ends, which lost 4 bases and 0 bases, there was a span of 10 bases. The CDR3 is made up of 14 amino acids. Per the germline V gene, CDR1 is SGHTS and CDR2 is YDEGEE. This chain's CDR3 is CASSGQTVNTEAFF. CDR3 coding DNA: TGTGCCAGCAGCGGACAGACAGTGAACACTGAAGCTTTCTTT. Drawing the rest from reference TRBV5-8 and TRBJ1-1, the complete variable domain is EAGVTQSPTHLIKTRGQQATLRCSPISGHTSVYWYQQALGLGLQFLLWYDEGEERNRGNFPPRFSGRQFPNYSSELNVNALELEDSALYLCASSGQTVNTEAFFGQGTRLTVV.

This chain uses TRBV7-9 with TRBJ1-6, with 9 bases lining up with TRBD1. The ends lost 5 bases at V and 6 bases at J; junction bases unmatched: 5. Germline assignment: CDR1 SEHNR and CDR2 FQNEAQ (reference sequence). The CDR3 loop spans 15 amino acids. In nucleotides, the CDR3 is TGTGCCAGCAGCCCAGACAGGGGGAGTAATTCACCCCTCCACTTT. Translating gives CASSPDRGSNSPLHF.

V gene TRBV10-3 combines with J gene TRBJ1-2; the match to TRBD1 covers 11 bases. V gave up 3 bases and J gave up 4 bases; unmatched junction bases: 7. Germline-derived CDR1 and CDR2 are ENHRY and SYGVKD. The CDR3 has 16 amino acids. The CDR3 bases are TGTGCCATCAGTGATTCCGGGACAGGGGGAGGCTATGGCTACACCTTC. Its protein product is CAISDSGTGGGYGYTF.

The chain is built from TRBV18 and TRBJ1-1, with no clear D. The ends were cut back, 6 bases at V and 0 bases at J, with 17 bases in the middle. Germline assignment: CDR1 KGHSH and CDR2 LQKENI. The CDR3 has 16 amino acids. The CDR3, as DNA: TGTGCCAGCTCCCCCCCGCGGGGTACGATGAACACTGAAGCTTTCTTT. This codes for CASSPPRGTMNTEAFF.

The chain is built from TRBV2 and TRBJ1-1, with D hard to call. This CDR3 contains 13 residues. Trimming cost V 4 bases and J 11 bases, with 17 bases left between them. Germline V CDR1 and CDR2: SNHLY, FYNNEI. This CDR3 is CASSVAGKAGAFF. The CDR3 coding sequence is TGTGCCAGCAGTGTGGCGGGTAAGGCGGGGGCTTTCTTT. Filled out from reference TRBV2 and TRBJ1-1, the complete variable domain reads EPEVTQTPSHQVTQMGQEVILRCVPISNHLYFYWYRQILGQKVEFLVSFYNNEISEKSEIFDDQFSVERPDGSNFTLKIRSTKLEDSAMYFCASSVAGKAGAFFGQGTRLTVV.

The chain employs TRBV5-1 and TRBJ1-1, with 9 bases identical to TRBD1. This CDR3 is 13 amino acids long. Losses at the gene ends were 0 bases for V and 7 bases for J; bases not matched to a gene: 1. The germline V gene encodes CDR1 SGHRS and CDR2 YFSETQ. The CDR3 sequence: CASSLGDRDEAFF. The CDR3 DNA is TGCGCCAGCAGCTTGGGGGACAGGGATGAAGCTTTCTTT.

The CDR3 sequence is CASSFVTGVEYEQYF. The CDR3 DNA reads TGCGCCAGCAGCTTCGTGACAGGGGTAGAATACGAGCAGTACTTC. The chain joins TRBV5-1 to TRBJ2-7; TRBD1 agrees at 8 bases. Trimming at V came to 2 bases and at J to 4 bases, leaving 8 bases not matched to a gene. The CDR3 spans 15 residues. Looked up from germline, CDR1 is SGHRS and CDR2 is YFSETQ.